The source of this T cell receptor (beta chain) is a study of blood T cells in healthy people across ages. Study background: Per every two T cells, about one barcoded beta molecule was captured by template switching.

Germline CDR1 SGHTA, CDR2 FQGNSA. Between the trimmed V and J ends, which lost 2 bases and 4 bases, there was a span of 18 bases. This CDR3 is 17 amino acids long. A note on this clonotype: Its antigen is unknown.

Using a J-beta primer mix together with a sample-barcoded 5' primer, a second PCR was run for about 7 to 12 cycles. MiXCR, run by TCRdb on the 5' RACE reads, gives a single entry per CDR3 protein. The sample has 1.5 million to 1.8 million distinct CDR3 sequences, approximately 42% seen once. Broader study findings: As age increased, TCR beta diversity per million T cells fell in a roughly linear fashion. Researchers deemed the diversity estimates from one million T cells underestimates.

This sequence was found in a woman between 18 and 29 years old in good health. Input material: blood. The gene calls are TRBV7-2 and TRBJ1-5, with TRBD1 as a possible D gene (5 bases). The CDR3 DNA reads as TGTGCCAGCAGCTTATATTCCGGACACCGATCGAATCAGCCCCAGCATTTT. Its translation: CASSLYSGHRSNQPQHF.